One sample yielded the 6 T cell receptor beta chains listed below, sequenced in a study of T cell responses to AZD1222 COVID-19 vaccine (dated by TCRdb to the early 2020s). Libraries were built with the immunoSEQ multiplex PCR assay. TCRdb provides this immuneACCESS table in a form limited to in-frame rearrangements. Some clones are lacking; in checked studies, under half of them reflect an unresolved V gene, and why the rest are absent is not known. The sample table records 100,000 to 150,000 clones; 87% of these occur just once. Of the sample, over 1.2% falls within the top ten clones. The meaning of the sample's time point label: baseline before first vaccination. The sequencing used peripheral blood, collected on day 0 of AZD1222 vaccination. These receptors all stem from an adult in good health.

The J gene is TRBJ1-3, the V gene TRBV2, with D unresolved. The CDR3 totals 13 residues. Looked up from germline, CDR1 is SNHLY and CDR2 is FYNNEI. The germline V and J ends were trimmed by 4 bases and 0 bases, with 4 bases remaining between them. The CDR3 DNA reads as TGTGCCAGCAGTGTTACCTCTGGAAACACCATATATTTT. Translating it yields CASSVTSGNTIYF.

This clone was detected only a few times. This sequence joins TRBV28 and TRBJ1-2, with no clear D. The V gene lost 2 bases and the J gene lost 0 bases, with 1 base spanning the gap. Germline V gene lookup returns CDR1 MDHEN and CDR2 SYDVKM. The CDR3 spans 12 residues. In nucleotides, the CDR3 is TGTGCCAGCAGTTTAGCTAACTATGGCTACACCTTC. It translates to CASSLANYGYTF.

This chain uses TRBV7-2 with TRBJ1-2; TRBD1 is a possible D gene (5 bases). Trimming removed 8 bases from V and 8 bases from J, with 18 bases in between. Per germline, CDR1 SGHTA and CDR2 FQGNSA. This CDR3 region has 13 residues. The CDR3 DNA is TGTGCCAGCGCCCCCGGGACCGGAGGGGGCTACACCTTC. Translation: CASAPGTGGGYTF.

This clone has just a few counts. V and J are TRBV5-1 and TRBJ1-5; D possibly corresponds to TRBD1 (5 bases). Germline V gene data show CDR1 as SGHRS and CDR2 as YFSETQ. V was trimmed by 1 base and J by 5 bases, leaving 19 bases between them. CDR3 length: 17 amino acids. The CDR3 nucleotides are TGCGCCAGCAGCTTGCCGCCCCCCAGGGTTGGGCATCAGCCCCAGCATTTT. Translated: CASSLPPPRVGHQPQHF.

The chain has TRBV5-5 and TRBJ2-1, with D uncertain. CDR3 length equals 12 residues. Germline assignment: CDR1 SGHKS and CDR2 YYEKEE (reference sequence). The V end was cut by 0 bases, the J end by 9 bases, with 7 bases between. Here the CDR3 reads CASSLALGEQFF. In nucleotides, the CDR3 is TGTGCCAGCAGCTTGGCGCTAGGTGAGCAGTTCTTC.

Turning to this clone: Distinct nucleotide sequences in the sample also encode this CDR3. The rearrangement links TRBV5-1 to TRBJ2-7; 11 bases are a match to TRBD2. Germline V gene lookup returns CDR1 SGHRS and CDR2 YFSETQ. Trimming removed 4 bases from V and 2 bases from J; junction bases left unmatched: 5. CDR3 length equals 15 residues. CDR3 in amino acids: CASSPSGGTTYEQYF. In nucleotides, the CDR3 is TGCGCCAGCAGCCCTAGCGGGGGGACCACCTACGAGCAGTACTTC.